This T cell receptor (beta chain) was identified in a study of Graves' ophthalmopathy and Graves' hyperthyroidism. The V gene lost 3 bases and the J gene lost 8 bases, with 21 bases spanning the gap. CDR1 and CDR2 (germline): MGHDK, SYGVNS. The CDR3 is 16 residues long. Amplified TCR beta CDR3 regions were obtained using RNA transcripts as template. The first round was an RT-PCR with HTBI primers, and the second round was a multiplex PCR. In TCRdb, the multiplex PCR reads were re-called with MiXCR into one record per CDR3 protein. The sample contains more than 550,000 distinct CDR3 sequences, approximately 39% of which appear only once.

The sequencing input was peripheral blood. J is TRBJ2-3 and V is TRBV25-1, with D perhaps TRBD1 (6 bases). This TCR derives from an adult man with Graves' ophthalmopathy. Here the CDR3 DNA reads TGTGCCAGCAGTGATGAAGGACAGAACCTCATCGCTACGCAGTATTTT. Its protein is CASSDEGQNLIATQYF.